Detailed here is one TCR beta chain. Its target is unknown. Using RNA transcripts, the TCR beta CDR3 regions were amplified. Second-round multiplex PCR came after first-round RT-PCR with HTBI primers. TCRdb reprocessed the multiplex PCR reads via MiXCR and lists one record per CDR3 protein. The sample has 350,000 to 450,000 distinct CDR3 sequences; about a sixth are singletons. The CDR3 is made up of 14 amino acids. Germline V CDR1 and CDR2: MNHNS, SASEGT. Trimming shortened V by 7 bases and J by 3 bases, and 16 bases separated the two germline ends. The record originates from a study of Graves' ophthalmopathy and Graves' hyperthyroidism. Whole-study findings and limits: Using 13 signatures, a model distinguished ophthalmopathy from stable hyperthyroidism, reaching about 89% sensitivity and 81.08% specificity. With roughly 69% sensitivity and 72% to 85% specificity, the model predicted ophthalmopathy progression.

This receptor was obtained from a woman aged 18 to 35 with Graves' ophthalmopathy. The rearrangement uses TRBV6-1 and TRBJ2-7, with TRBD2 as a possible D gene (5 bases). Sequenced sample: peripheral blood. CDR3 DNA: TGTGCCAGCACACCTCCGGGATCGCACTACGAGCAGTACTTC. It is translated as CASTPPGSHYEQYF.